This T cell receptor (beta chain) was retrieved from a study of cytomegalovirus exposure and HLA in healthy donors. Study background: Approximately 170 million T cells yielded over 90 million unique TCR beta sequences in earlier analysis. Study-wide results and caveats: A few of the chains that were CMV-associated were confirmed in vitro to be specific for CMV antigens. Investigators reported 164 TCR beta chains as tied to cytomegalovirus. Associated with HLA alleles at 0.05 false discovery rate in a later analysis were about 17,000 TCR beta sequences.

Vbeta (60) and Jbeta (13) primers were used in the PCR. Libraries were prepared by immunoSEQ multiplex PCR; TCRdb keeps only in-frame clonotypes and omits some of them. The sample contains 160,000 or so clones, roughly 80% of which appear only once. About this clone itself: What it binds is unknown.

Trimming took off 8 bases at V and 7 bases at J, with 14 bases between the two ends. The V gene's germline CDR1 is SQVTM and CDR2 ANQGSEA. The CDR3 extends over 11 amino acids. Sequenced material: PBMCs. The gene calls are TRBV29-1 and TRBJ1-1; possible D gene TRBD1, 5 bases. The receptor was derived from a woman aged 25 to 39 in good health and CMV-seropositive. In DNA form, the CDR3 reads TGCAGCACCGGAGGGGTGGTTGAAGCTTTCTTT. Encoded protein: CSTGGVVEAFF.